Following are 13 T cell receptor beta chains from one sample sequenced in a study of Japanese encephalitis immunity and Zika vaccine responses. CFSE-labeled PBMCs were cultured around six days with peptide pools, each at 0.85 to 1 ug/mL. Proliferating CD4 T cells were sorted unfixed as live CD56-CD19-CD16-CD3+CD4+ CFSE-low cells. Each CDR3 protein gets one entry after TCRdb re-called the 5' RACE reads with MiXCR. The data contain over 450 distinct CDR3 sequences, more than 2% of them singletons. Sequences were derived from antigen-activated CD4+ T cells from blood, cultured, sampled during a Zika inactivated vaccine study. The receptors originated from an adult woman who received an inactivated Zika virus vaccine.

This clonotype was counted ten times or more. The genes are TRBV28 and TRBJ2-7; D is perhaps TRBD2 (5 bases). Germline V gene lookup returns CDR1 MDHEN and CDR2 SYDVKM. V lost 5 bases and J 4 bases, leaving 18 bases between the germline ends. The CDR3 is made up of 15 amino acids. The CDR3 bases are TGTGCCAGCAGTACAAAGACAACCCGGACTTACGAGCAGTACTTC. Protein sequence: CASSTKTTRTYEQYF.

By sample fraction, this clonotype is large. This chain connects TRBV6-1 to TRBJ1-2, with D possibly TRBD1 on 6 matching bases. The V gene lost 4 bases and the J gene lost 4 bases, with 13 bases spanning the gap. The CDR3 is made up of 14 amino acids. Germline CDR1 is MNHNS and CDR2 is SASEGT. This CDR3 is CASSGRQAGYGYTF. The CDR3 region has the DNA TGTGCCAGCAGTGGTCGACAGGCGGGCTATGGCTACACCTTC.

This clonotype was observed many times. The genes are TRBV3-1 and TRBJ1-3; D not certain. Per germline, CDR1 LGHDT and CDR2 YNNKEL (reference sequence). The CDR3 covers 14 residues. Between the trimmed V and J ends, which lost 4 bases and 2 bases, there was a span of 9 bases. The CDR3 spells CASSPWGAGNTIYF. CDR3 DNA: TGTGCCAGCAGCCCGTGGGGTGCTGGAAACACCATATATTTT.

Relative to its sample, this clonotype is hyperexpanded. V usage is TRBV25-1 and J usage is TRBJ2-7, with D perhaps matching TRBD1 or TRBD2 (7 bases each). The CDR3 sequence is 14 residues long. V gave up 8 bases and J gave up 1 base, with 15 bases separating them. Germline CDR1 reads MGHDK; CDR2 reads SYGVNS. The CDR3, as DNA: TGTGCCAGCTCCAGACAGGGAGGGTCCTACGAGCAGTACTTC. Amino acids: CASSRQGGSYEQYF.

This clonotype is labeled as medium-sized. The chain uses TRBV27 and TRBJ2-3; 15 bases match TRBD2. Germline V CDR1 and CDR2: MNHEY, SMNVEV (reference sequence). This CDR3 spans 18 amino acids. After removal of 6 bases from V and 4 bases from J, the junction contained 11 bases not matched to a gene. CDR3 sequence reads: CASRGTSGRRLSSDTQYF. CDR3 in DNA: TGTGCCAGCAGGGGGACTAGCGGGAGGCGCCTTTCTTCAGATACGCAGTATTTT.

By frequency in the sample, this clonotype is medium-sized. The J gene is TRBJ1-2, the V gene TRBV29-1; TRBD1 matches at 9 bases. The CDR3 sequence is 12 residues long. The germline V gene encodes CDR1 SQVTM and CDR2 ANQGSEA. V lost 7 bases and J lost 8; bases outside the gene matches: 8. Here the CDR3 DNA reads TGCAGCGACCGGGACAGGGCGTCAGGCTACACCTTC. It is translated as CSDRDRASGYTF.

This clonotype counts as medium-sized (0.01 to 0.1%). The chain links TRBV28 to TRBJ2-2, with 10 bases fitting TRBD2. Germline V gene data show CDR1 as MDHEN and CDR2 as SYDVKM. The CDR3 is made up of 16 amino acids. Trimming removed 10 bases from V and 6 bases from J; junction bases left unmatched: 14. Here the CDR3 reads CAILKPLAGVAGELFF. In DNA, the CDR3 is TGTGCCATCCTAAAGCCCCTAGCGGGAGTGGCCGGGGAGCTGTTTTTT. Combining the CDR3 with reference TRBV28 and TRBJ2-2 gives the whole variable domain DVKVTQSSRYLVKRTGEKVFLECVQDMDHENMFWYRQDPGLGLRLIYFSYDVKMKEKGDIPEGYSVSREKKERFSLILESASTNQTSMYLCAILKPLAGVAGELFFGEGSRLTVL.

By share, this clonotype ranks as medium-sized. The chain has TRBV2 and TRBJ1-1, with no clear D. The CDR3 has 16 amino acids. The V and J ends lost 3 bases and 0 bases respectively, with 14 bases between them. Germline loops: CDR1 SNHLY, CDR2 FYNNEI. CDR3: CASSDTLGSLNTEAFF. The CDR3 nucleotides read TGTGCCAGCAGTGACACGTTGGGCAGTTTGAACACTGAAGCTTTCTTT.

There are many counts of this clonotype. The chain couples TRBV3-1 to TRBJ1-6, with 7 positions matching TRBD1. This CDR3 contains 15 residues. Germline-derived CDR1 and CDR2 are LGHDT and YNNKEL (reference sequence). V lost 2 bases to trimming and J lost 7 bases; unmatched junction nucleotides: 5. The CDR3 is CASSQFGTANSPLHF. For the CDR3, the DNA is TGTGCCAGCAGCCAATTTGGGACAGCGAATTCACCCCTCCACTTT.

This clonotype rates as medium-sized. This chain's CDR3 is CASTLGGTGFSPLHF. The CDR3 DNA is TGTGCCAGCACCCTAGGTGGGACAGGGTTTTCACCCCTCCACTTT. This chain joins TRBV7-9 and TRBJ1-6, with 9 bases that match TRBD1. The J segment lost 9 bases and the V segment lost 7 bases, leaving 10 bases of the junction unmatched. Germline-derived CDR1 and CDR2 are SEHNR and FQNEAQ (reference sequence). This CDR3 region has 15 residues.

In this sample, this clonotype is large. This chain joins TRBV20-1 and TRBJ1-1; the D gene is possibly TRBD1 (6 bases). Germline V gene data show CDR1 as DFQATT and CDR2 as SNEGSKA (reference sequence). This CDR3 has 16 residues. With 0 bases removed from V and 7 bases from J, the gap between germline ends came to 21 bases. The DNA of the CDR3 is TGCAGTGCTAGAGATTTAGAGATGTCGGGGGGCTATGAAGCTTTCTTT. This sequence encodes CSARDLEMSGGYEAFF.

By sample fraction, this clonotype is medium-sized. The CDR3 is CASSQRSGADTQYF. The CDR3 coding sequence is TGTGCCAGCAGCCAGCGGTCAGGCGCAGATACGCAGTATTTT. This chain links TRBV3-1 with TRBJ2-3; D is unresolved. The germline CDR1 and CDR2 sequences are LGHDT and YNNKEL (reference sequence). The CDR3 is made up of 14 amino acids. V lost 3 bases to trimming and J lost 4 bases, with 11 bases between them.

In this sample, this clonotype is large. The rearrangement uses TRBV11-2 and TRBJ1-5; D remains ambiguous. Trimming left V 2 bases short and J 0 bases short, with 8 bases between. The CDR3 sequence is 15 residues long. Germline CDR1 and CDR2: SGHAT and FQNNGV. The chain's CDR3 is CASSLHPDSNQPQHF. CDR3 in DNA: TGTGCCAGCAGCTTACACCCAGATAGCAATCAGCCCCAGCATTTT.